This T cell receptor (beta chain) was identified in a study of glioma-infiltrating T cells after dendritic cell vaccination. The germline CDR1 and CDR2 sequences are SGHAT and FQDESV (reference sequence). V was clipped by 5 bases and J by 1 base; unmatched bases: 8. The CDR3 consists of 15 residues. Here immunoSEQ multiplex PCR was the method, and the copy in TCRdb shows in-frame clones only, minus some. Among about 49,000 clones listed, 85% were seen once. All glioblastoma patients lacked an isocitrate dehydrogenase mutation. The sequences come from blood, collected before dendritic cell vaccination. This chain links TRBV11-1 with TRBJ2-7; 7 positions agree with TRBD2. The TCR comes from a human donor with glioblastoma. This chain's CDR3 is CASSPRPSGSYEQYF. CDR3 in DNA: TGTGCCAGCAGCCCTAGGCCTAGCGGATCCTACGAGCAGTACTTC. Full variable domain (rest looked up from reference TRBV11-1 and TRBJ2-7): EAEVAQSPRYKITEKSQAVAFWCDPISGHATLYWYRQILGQGPELLVQFQDESVVDDSQLPKDRFSAERLKGVDSTLKIQPAELGDSAMYLCASSPRPSGSYEQYFGPGTRLTVT.